These T cell receptor beta chains were read from a single sample in a study of regulatory T cells in long-lasting Graves disease. From the multiplex PCR reads, TCRdb called clonotypes with MiXCR, one entry per CDR3 protein. The sample has over 350,000 distinct CDR3 sequences, approximately 15% seen once. The same sample was also studied in work on T cells in Graves' hyperthyroidism and ophthalmopathy.

This sample comprised peripheral blood mononuclear cells (PBMCs), obtained at new diagnosis, from a patient treated with antithyroid drugs. Receptor source: a woman in her thirties or forties with Graves disease. Both conserved end residues are part of each CDR3. The D gene is left open where the match is weak. The size field is filled for only some rows; it gives once, few, many or a size class.

clone_size: -
v_call: TRBV28
cdr3_length: 14
j_call: TRBJ2-7
d_call: TRBD1
cdr3_nt: TGTGCCAGCAAAAGGACAGGGGGCGCATACGAGCAGTACTTC
cdr3_aa: CASKRTGGAYEQYF

clone_size: -
v_call: TRBV19
cdr3_length: 13
j_call: TRBJ1-5
d_call: -
cdr3_nt: TGTGCCAGTACCGGACAGACCAATCAGCCCCAGCATTTT
cdr3_aa: CASTGQTNQPQHF

clone_size: few
v_call: TRBV4-1
cdr3_length: 16
j_call: TRBJ1-2
d_call: TRBD1
cdr3_nt: TGCGCCAGCAGCCCACGGACAGGGAACCCCGCGTATGGCTACACCTTC
cdr3_aa: CASSPRTGNPAYGYTF

clone_size: many
v_call: TRBV12-3/TRBV12-4
cdr3_length: 13
j_call: TRBJ2-2
d_call: -
cdr3_nt: TGTGCCAGCAAACGGGTTAACACCGGGGAGCTGTTTTTT
cdr3_aa: CASKRVNTGELFF

clone_size: few
v_call: TRBV7-8
cdr3_length: 16
j_call: TRBJ2-2
d_call: TRBD1
cdr3_nt: TGTGCCAGCAGCTTAGTGGCCCACAGGGGAACCGGGGAGCTGTTTTTT
cdr3_aa: CASSLVAHRGTGELFF

clone_size: many
v_call: TRBV6-2/TRBV6-3
cdr3_length: 17
j_call: TRBJ2-3
d_call: TRBD2
cdr3_nt: TGTGCCAGCAGTGAAACGGGCGGGAGTGGAATCAGAGATACGCAGTATTTT
cdr3_aa: CASSETGGSGIRDTQYF

clone_size: -
v_call: TRBV19
cdr3_length: 11
j_call: TRBJ2-1
d_call: -
cdr3_nt: TGTGCCAGTAGTGGTCACGTTGAGCAGTTCTTC
cdr3_aa: CASSGHVEQFF

clone_size: once
v_call: TRBV30
cdr3_length: 12
j_call: TRBJ1-2
d_call: TRBD1
cdr3_nt: TGTGCCTGGGACAGGGGTCCCTATGGCTGCACCTTC
cdr3_aa: CAWDRGPYGCTF

clone_size: few
v_call: TRBV29-1
cdr3_length: 16
j_call: TRBJ2-1
d_call: -
cdr3_nt: TGCAGCGTTGATGGTTTGGGGGCTAAAATCTACAATGAGCAGTTCTTC
cdr3_aa: CSVDGLGAKIYNEQFF

clone_size: many
v_call: TRBV7-3
cdr3_length: 13
j_call: TRBJ2-1
d_call: -
cdr3_nt: TGTGCCAGCAGCTGTCTGGCGCAAGCTGAGCAGTTCTTC
cdr3_aa: CASSCLAQAEQFF

clone_size: many
v_call: TRBV20-1
cdr3_length: 13
j_call: TRBJ1-1
d_call: -
cdr3_nt: TGCAGTTCTCCGGGGTTTGGGAACACTGAAGCTTTCTTT
cdr3_aa: CSSPGFGNTEAFF

clone_size: -
v_call: TRBV28
cdr3_length: 15
j_call: TRBJ2-4
d_call: TRBD1
cdr3_nt: TGTGCCAGCAGTTTCACGGGACAGGGCCAAAACATTCAGTACTTC
cdr3_aa: CASSFTGQGQNIQYF

clone_size: many
v_call: TRBV11-2
cdr3_length: 15
j_call: TRBJ2-1
d_call: TRBD1
cdr3_nt: TGTGCCAGCAGCTCCCGGAGACAGGGCACCAATGAGCAGTTCTTC
cdr3_aa: CASSSRRQGTNEQFF

clone_size: few
v_call: TRBV19
cdr3_length: 18
j_call: TRBJ2-1
d_call: -
cdr3_nt: TGTGCCAGTAGTATACAGAGGGTCTCAGGTGGCCGGCAGAATGAGCAGTTCTTC
cdr3_aa: CASSIQRVSGGRQNEQFF

clone_size: -
v_call: TRBV3-1
cdr3_length: 15
j_call: TRBJ2-1
d_call: TRBD2
cdr3_nt: TGTGCCAGCAGCCAAGATAGCCTAGCGGGAGGAGAGCAGTTCTTC
cdr3_aa: CASSQDSLAGGEQFF